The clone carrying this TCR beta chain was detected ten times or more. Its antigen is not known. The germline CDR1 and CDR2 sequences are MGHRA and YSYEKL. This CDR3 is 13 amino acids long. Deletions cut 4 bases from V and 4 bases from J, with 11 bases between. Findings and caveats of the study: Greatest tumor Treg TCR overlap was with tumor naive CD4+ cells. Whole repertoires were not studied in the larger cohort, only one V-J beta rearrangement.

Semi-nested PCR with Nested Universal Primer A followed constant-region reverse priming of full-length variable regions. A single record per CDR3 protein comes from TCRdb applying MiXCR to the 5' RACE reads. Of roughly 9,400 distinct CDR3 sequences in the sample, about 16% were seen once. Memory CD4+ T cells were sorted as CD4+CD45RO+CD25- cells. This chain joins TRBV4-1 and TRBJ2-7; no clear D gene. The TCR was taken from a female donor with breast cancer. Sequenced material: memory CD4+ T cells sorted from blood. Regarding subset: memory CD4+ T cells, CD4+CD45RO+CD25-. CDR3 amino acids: CASSLRIAYEQYF. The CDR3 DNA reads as TGCGCCAGCAGCCTAAGGATTGCTTACGAGCAGTACTTC.